Listed below are T cell receptor beta chains from one sample, sequenced in a study of vaccination and CD4 T cells after COVID-19. No antigens are known for them. MiXCR, applied by TCRdb to the PCR reads, yields one record per CDR3 protein. Counted here are 5,000 to 6,000 distinct CDR3 sequences, about 25% occurring once; the ten biggest clones make up about 24%. The source material was CD4+ T cells from blood, cultured in vitro, sampled after SARS-CoV-2 vaccination. Source of these receptors: a human donor who had recovered from COVID-19. Both conserved end residues are part of each CDR3. The D gene is left open where the match is weak. Clone size, where shown, is once, few, many, or a class for clones that have expanded.

>TRBJ1-5|.|TRBV7-6|.
CASSLGQINQPQHF
TGTGCCAGCAGCTTAGGACAGATCAATCAGCCCCAGCATTTT
>TRBJ2-7|.|TRBV6-5|TRBD2
CASSYPSGIADEQYF
TGTGCCAGCAGTTACCCCAGCGGGATTGCCGACGAGCAGTACTTC
>TRBJ2-5|medium-sized|TRBV9|.
CASSVADGTQYF
TGTGCCAGCAGCGTAGCCGACGGGACCCAGTACTTC
>TRBJ1-2|few|TRBV24-1|.
CATSAAGANYGYTF
TGTGCCACCAGTGCAGCAGGGGCGAACTATGGCTACACCTTC
>TRBJ1-5|.|TRBV4-1|.
CASSQGKGNYNQPQHF
TGCGCCAGCAGCCAAGGGAAAGGGAACTACAATCAGCCCCAGCATTTT
>TRBJ2-4|few|TRBV6-1|.
CASRPDRAKNIQYF
TGTGCCAGCAGACCGGACAGAGCCAAAAACATTCAGTACTTC
>TRBJ1-5|.|TRBV6-5|.
CASSFVPYQPQHF
TGTGCCAGCAGTTTTGTTCCATACCAGCCCCAGCATTTT
>TRBJ2-7|once|TRBV18|TRBD1
CASSPVRTGVGEQYF
TGTGCCAGCTCACCAGTTCGAACAGGGGTCGGCGAGCAGTACTTC
>TRBJ1-5|medium-sized|TRBV20-1|TRBD1
CSARDLGTGGLGFQPQHF
TGCAGTGCTAGAGATCTAGGGACAGGGGGCTTAGGGTTTCAGCCCCAGCATTTT
>TRBJ1-3|.|TRBV20-1|TRBD1
CSAPSPTGGRGNTIYF
TGCAGTGCCCCTTCCCCGACAGGGGGCAGAGGAAACACCATATATTTT
>TRBJ2-3|.|TRBV28|.
CASRVGTSTDTQYF
TGTGCCAGCAGAGTCGGAACTAGCACAGATACGCAGTATTTT
>TRBJ2-2|.|TRBV7-3|.
CASSASGTGNTGELFF
TGTGCCAGCAGCGCCTCCGGGACGGGAAACACCGGGGAGCTGTTTTTT
>TRBJ1-6|few|TRBV6-1|TRBD1
CASSEAGTDNSPLHF
TGTGCCAGCAGTGAAGCGGGGACAGATAATTCACCCCTCCACTTT
>TRBJ1-1|.|TRBV20-1|.
CSARRQLNTEAFF
TGCAGTGCTAGGAGACAGTTGAACACTGAAGCTTTCTTT
>TRBJ1-1|.|TRBV5-5|.
CASSLWAANTEAFF
TGTGCCAGCAGCTTGTGGGCAGCGAACACTGAAGCTTTCTTT
>TRBJ2-3|few|TRBV28|.
CASSIGRTSTDTQYF
TGTGCCAGCAGCATCGGGAGAACTAGCACAGATACGCAGTATTTT
>TRBJ2-6|medium-sized|TRBV20-1|.
CSATAGSGANVLTF
TGCAGTGCGACGGCAGGGTCTGGGGCCAACGTCCTGACTTTC
>TRBJ2-3|.|TRBV20-1|TRBD2
CSARWVTSGRAGTDTQYF
TGCAGTGCTAGATGGGTGACTAGCGGGAGGGCCGGGACAGATACGCAGTATTTT
>TRBJ1-5|medium-sized|TRBV7-3|TRBD1
CASSPDRDGNQPQHF
TGTGCCAGCAGCCCCGACAGGGACGGCAATCAGCCCCAGCATTTT
>TRBJ1-1|few|TRBV7-9|.
CASSLGAREAFF
TGTGCCAGCAGCTTAGGTGCCAGGGAAGCTTTCTTT
>TRBJ1-5|few|TRBV6-1|.
CASGGSNQPQHF
TGTGCCAGCGGAGGTAGCAATCAGCCCCAGCATTTT
>TRBJ2-1|few|TRBV20-1|.
CSARGRGSSLNEQFF
TGCAGTGCTAGAGGCCGGGGGTCGTCCCTCAATGAGCAGTTCTTC
>TRBJ1-5|medium-sized|TRBV6-5|.
CASSYPGGRQPQHF
TGTGCCAGCAGTTACCCCGGGGGCCGTCAGCCCCAGCATTTT
>TRBJ1-6|.|TRBV6-5|.
CASSYGSSQNSPLHF
TGTGCCAGCAGTTATGGAAGTTCTCAGAATTCACCCCTCCACTTT
>TRBJ2-1|.|TRBV6-5|.
CASSYSADSYNEQFF
TGTGCCAGCAGTTACTCCGCTGACAGCTACAATGAGCAGTTCTTC
>TRBJ1-5|.|TRBV6-1|TRBD1
CASLRQGDSNQPQHF
TGTGCCAGCCTAAGGCAGGGGGATAGCAATCAGCCCCAGCATTTT
>TRBJ1-2|few|TRBV6-1|.
CASSEEGTNNGRTF
TGTGCCAGCAGTGAAGAGGGGACGAATAACGGACGCACCTTC
>TRBJ2-2|few|TRBV15|TRBD2
CATSRDLLREGGTGELFF
TGTGCCACCAGCAGAGATCTATTGCGGGAGGGTGGCACCGGGGAGCTGTTTTTT
>TRBJ1-6|few|TRBV20-1|.
CSARGSGYDYNSPLHF
TGCAGTGCTAGAGGGTCAGGATACGACTATAATTCACCCCTCCACTTT
>TRBJ2-1|few|TRBV24-1|TRBD2
CAIAGEGNEQFF
TGTGCCATCGCGGGAGAGGGGAATGAGCAGTTCTTC
>TRBJ1-2|.|TRBV6-1|.
CGLERGHGYTF
TGTGGGTTGGAACGGGGGCACGGCTACACCTTC
>TRBJ2-7|.|TRBV19|TRBD1
CASSAAGTGRYEQYF
TGTGCCAGTAGTGCAGCCGGGACAGGGCGTTACGAGCAGTACTTC
>TRBJ2-6|.|TRBV7-2|.
CASSFDGSGANVLTF
TGTGCCAGCAGCTTTGACGGCTCTGGGGCCAACGTCCTGACTTTC